The next 17 T cell receptor beta chains were all read from a single sample in a study of blood T cells in healthy people across ages. Next came a second PCR, run for about 6 to 11 cycles, which used a sample-barcoded 5' primer along with a J-beta primer mix. One entry per CDR3 protein, called by TCRdb with MiXCR from the 5' RACE reads. Found here are about 640,000 distinct CDR3 sequences, approximately 30% of them singletons; the top ten hold about 15%. The specimen was blood. These receptors originate from a woman at least 80 years old in good health.

Notes on this clonotype: A single base separates this from a much larger clone, so it may be a read error. V usage is TRBV6-2 or TRBV6-3 and J usage is TRBJ2-3; 8 nucleotides align to TRBD1. Germline lookup yields CDR1 MNHEY and CDR2 SVGEGT. The CDR3 sequence is 15 residues long. CDR3 residues: CAGSYFQGARDTQYF. CDR3 sequence (DNA): TGTGCCGGCAGTTATTTTCAGGGGGCAAGAGATACGCAGTATTTT.

The chain has TRBV5-1 and TRBJ2-2; D possibly corresponds to TRBD1 (7 bases). Germline V lookup: CDR1 SGHRS, CDR2 YFSETQ. The length of the CDR3 is 15 residues. Trimming stripped 4 bases from V and 0 bases from J, with 10 bases between. For the CDR3, the DNA is TGCGCCAGCAGCGCGGGGACAGCGAACACCGGGGAGCTGTTTTTT. Translation: CASSAGTANTGELFF.

V and J are TRBV24-1 and TRBJ2-3; 7 bases fit TRBD2. Unmatched junction bases numbered 3, after V lost 5 bases and J lost 2 bases. The CDR3 has 14 residues. CDR1 is KGHDR, CDR2 SFDVKD, per germline. In nucleotides, the CDR3 is TGTGCCACCAGTGCCGCGGGAGTCACAGATACGCAGTATTTT. It codes for CATSAAGVTDTQYF.

With regard to this clonotype: This sequence may be a read error, since a much larger clone differs from it by one base. V usage is TRBV7-3 and J usage is TRBJ2-3; no definite D call. Per germline, CDR1 SGHTA and CDR2 FQGTGA. The CDR3 is 12 amino acids. The CDR3 sequence is CVSSSGAYPQYF. Written as DNA, the CDR3 is TGTGTCAGCAGCTCAGGCGCCTATCCGCAGTATTTT.

Many counts were recorded for this clonotype. The J gene is TRBJ2-3, the V gene TRBV5-1; unclear D gene. CDR1 is SGHRS and CDR2 is YFSETQ in the germline V gene. The CDR3 runs 15 residues. The V end was cut by 1 base, the J end by 1 base, with 10 bases between. Here the CDR3 DNA reads TGCGCCAGCAGCTTGAATGGCGGAGGCACAGATACGCAGTATTTT. The encoded protein is CASSLNGGGTDTQYF.

This clonotype was observed a few times. The chain recombines TRBV20-1 with TRBJ1-2; maybe TRBD1 (6 bases). The germline CDR1 and CDR2 sequences are DFQATT and SNEGSKA (reference sequence). CDR3 size: 12 residues. CDR3 sequence (DNA): TGCAGGGCTCCCGGCAGGGGTGATGGCTACACCTTC. Translation gives CRAPGRGDGYTF.

The chain carries TRBV5-1 and TRBJ2-1; D unclear. This CDR3 is 17 amino acids long. Per germline, CDR1 SGHRS and CDR2 YFSETQ. Trimming cost V 5 bases and J 2 bases, with 20 bases left between them. The chain's CDR3 is CASRIILGAGAYNEQFF. The CDR3 DNA follows: TGCGCCAGCAGAATAATCTTGGGTGCTGGGGCCTACAATGAGCAGTTCTTC.

The chain has TRBV7-9 and TRBJ2-7; no firm D call. The CDR3 length is 15 residues. V was cut by 5 bases and J by 2 bases, with 16 bases left in between. The germline V gene encodes CDR1 SEHNR and CDR2 FQNEAQ (reference sequence). CDR3 residues: CASSPRADGPYEQYF. The CDR3 DNA sequence: TGTGCCAGCAGCCCCCGGGCCGACGGACCCTACGAGCAGTACTTC.

A few counts support this clonotype. The CDR3 bases are TGTGCCACCAGTGATCCCTACAGGGGGCGCGGAGAGACCCAGTACTTC. It specifies CATSDPYRGRGETQYF. The chain couples TRBV24-1 to TRBJ2-5; the match to TRBD1 covers 9 bases. V trimming: 3 bases; J trimming: 4 bases; junction bases outside the gene matches: 8. This CDR3 spans 16 amino acids. CDR1 is KGHDR, CDR2 SFDVKD, per germline.

This clonotype was seen ten or more times. This rearrangement joins TRBV28 to TRBJ1-5; no clear D. The CDR3 totals 14 residues. V lost 5 bases, J lost 7 bases, and 15 bases lay in between. CDR1 is MDHEN, CDR2 SYDVKM, per germline. The CDR3 loop is CASSPAISEQPQHF. The CDR3 nucleotides are TGTGCCAGCAGTCCGGCCATTTCAGAGCAGCCCCAGCATTTT.

The sample holds a few counts of this clonotype. Since a much larger clone is just one base distant, this may be a read error. The V call is TRBV29-1, the J call TRBJ2-5, with D uncertain. The CDR3 has 11 amino acids. Trimming removed 0 bases from V and 9 bases from J, with 8 bases in between. The germline CDR1 and CDR2 sequences are SQVTM and ANQGSEA. CDR3 DNA: TGCAGCGTTGAAGATGGGTATGCCCAGTACTTC. Residues: CSVEDGYAQYF.

As concerns this clonotype: Germline and junction disagree at one end, which may indicate a read error. The chain joins TRBV5-1 to TRBJ2-7, with TRBD2 matching 8 bases. CDR3 length equals 15 residues. The V gene's germline CDR1 is SGHRS and CDR2 YFSETQ. The DNA for the CDR3 is TGCGCAAGCAGCCCCTCAAGCGGGGGCCCCTACGAGCAGTACTTC. This gives the protein CASSPSSGGPYEQYF. Full variable domain (rest looked up from reference TRBV5-1 and TRBJ2-7): KAGVTQTPRYLIKTRGQQVTLSCSPISGHRSVSWYQQTPGQGLQFLFEYFSETQRNKGNFPGRFSGRQFSNSRSEMNVSTLELGDSALYLCASSPSSGGPYEQYFGPGTRLTVT.

The chain carries TRBV20-1 and TRBJ1-1; D uncertain. Trimming pared 3 bases from V and 2 bases from J, leaving 10 bases between. The length of the CDR3 is 13 residues. Germline CDR1 is DFQATT and CDR2 is SNEGSKA (reference sequence). The CDR3 coding sequence is TGCAGTGCTAGTAACCCATCCAACACTGAAGCTTTCTTT. It codes for CSASNPSNTEAFF.

This clonotype was recorded at least ten times. This chain links TRBV7-3 with TRBJ2-3; 10 bases are shared with TRBD2. The CDR3 loop spans 14 amino acids. Germline V gives CDR1 SGHTA, CDR2 FQGTGA. The V gene end was trimmed by 4 bases and the J gene end by 4 bases; junction bases not matched to a gene: 2. The CDR3 protein is CASSSSGGADTQYF. The CDR3 nucleotides read TGTGCCAGCAGCTCAAGCGGGGGGGCAGATACGCAGTATTTT.

Points on this clonotype: A read error may explain this, as a much larger clone is one base away. The chain combines TRBV12-3 or TRBV12-4 with TRBJ2-1; D could derive from TRBD1 or TRBD2 (7 bases each). V was pared by 7 bases and J by 9 bases, with 19 bases between. There are 14 residues in the CDR3. CDR3 DNA: TGTGCCAGCACCAGGGGGGGGTCTTCGTGTGAGCAGTTCTTC. Its protein product is CASTRGGSSCEQFF.

This clonotype has a count of ten or more. The chain joins TRBV6-6 to TRBJ1-5, with no clear D. V was pared by 6 bases and J by 2 bases, with 17 bases between. CDR3 length: 16 residues. In germline, CDR1 is MNHNY, CDR2 SVGAGI (reference sequence). The CDR3 nucleotides read TGTGCCAGCAGACCGGCGGGCGGCCGAGGCAATCAGCCCCAGCATTTT. Amino acid sequence: CASRPAGGRGNQPQHF.

The rearrangement uses TRBV12-3 or TRBV12-4 and TRBJ2-2, with D possibly being TRBD2 (6 bases). There are 15 residues in the CDR3. V dropped 5 bases and J dropped 7 bases, with 17 bases sitting between them. The DNA of the CDR3 is TGTGCCAGCAGTCCCCCGACCCGGCGGGGCGGGGAGCTGTTTTTT. Amino acids: CASSPPTRRGGELFF.